This passage covers 18 T cell receptor beta chains from one sample sequenced in a study of blood T cells in healthy people across ages (dated by TCRdb to 2014 to 2015). Preparation of the library involved 5' RACE. The listed sequencing device is Illumina HiSeq 2500. A second PCR of roughly 6 to 12 cycles was run with a J-beta primer mix and a sample-barcoded 5' primer. Through fastp at Q25 and MiXCR, TCRdb rebuilt clones from the public reads, retaining in-frame beta chains. Every CDR3 protein is listed once, alongside the most common genes and DNA of its rows. The sample table shows approximately 940,000 distinct CDR3 sequences, and about 48% are seen once. Together, the top ten hold around an eighth of the sample. Sequencing used blood. These TCRs come from a man aged 25-45 years in good health.

The V gene is TRBV7-2, the J gene TRBJ1-2; 7 bases are shared with TRBD1. The CDR3 loop spans 14 amino acids. The V segment lost 2 bases and the J segment 5 bases; nucleotides outside the gene matches: 5. Germline V gives CDR1 SGHTA, CDR2 FQGNSA. In DNA form, the CDR3 reads TGTGCCAGCAGCTTACGATCAGGGGGGTATGGCTACACCTTC. It encodes CASSLRSGGYGYTF.

The chain employs TRBV20-1 and TRBJ2-7; TRBD1 matches 7 bases. CDR1 DFQATT and CDR2 SNEGSKA come from the germline V gene (reference sequence). The CDR3 has 12 amino acids. J gave up 2 bases and V 8 bases, and 6 bases lay outside the gene matches. CDR3 sequence (DNA): TGCAGTCTACGACAGGGAACCTACGAGCAGTACTTC. It encodes CSLRQGTYEQYF.

The chain is built from TRBV4-1 and TRBJ1-5, with D unclear. Trimming pared 0 bases from V and 7 bases from J, leaving 19 bases between. This CDR3 has 17 amino acids. Germline values: CDR1 MGHRA, CDR2 YSYEKL. The CDR3 DNA reads as TGCGCCAGCAGCCAAGATCCAACGGTCGGGGTCTGGCAGCCCCAGCATTTT. Protein: CASSQDPTVGVWQPQHF.

This clonotype occurred a few times. The V and J genes are TRBV7-8 and TRBJ1-5; D might be TRBD1 (5 bases). The CDR3 has 15 residues. Trimming removed 1 base from V and 3 bases from J, with 10 bases in between. Germline V gene lookup returns CDR1 SGHVS and CDR2 FQNEAQ. The CDR3 spells CASSLVVTVNQPQHF. DNA of the CDR3: TGTGCCAGCAGCTTAGTAGTGACAGTCAATCAGCCCCAGCATTTT.

The chain employs TRBV20-1 and TRBJ2-1; D perhaps matches TRBD2 (5 bases). V was cut by 1 base and J by 8 bases, with 15 bases left in between. The CDR3 runs to 14 residues. Germline CDR1 reads DFQATT; CDR2 reads SNEGSKA (reference sequence). CDR3 region: CSARVAGRKDEQFF. The CDR3 DNA reads TGCAGTGCTAGAGTGGCTGGGAGAAAGGATGAGCAGTTCTTC.

This clonotype was seen a few times. V gene TRBV6-5 combines with J gene TRBJ2-3; D assignment may be TRBD1 or TRBD2 (5 bases each). The CDR3 runs to 15 residues. Germline assignment: CDR1 MNHEY and CDR2 SVGAGI. Trimming cost V 3 bases and J 2 bases, with 12 bases left between them. The CDR3 is CASSYSGAPTDTQYF. The CDR3 DNA sequence: TGTGCCAGCAGTTATTCCGGGGCACCCACAGATACGCAGTATTTT.

This clonotype was detected only a few times. CDR3 DNA sequence: TGTGCCAGCGGGCCGCAAGAGACCCAGTACTTC. Amino acid sequence: CASGPQETQYF. This chain connects TRBV6-5 to TRBJ2-5, with D hard to call. CDR1 and CDR2 from the germline V gene are MNHEY and SVGAGI. The CDR3 contains 11 residues. Trimming stripped 8 bases from V and 2 bases from J, with 6 bases between.

This clonotype occurred many times. The V and J genes are TRBV7-2 and TRBJ2-3; the D call may be TRBD1 or TRBD2 (6 bases each). In germline, CDR1 is SGHTA, CDR2 FQGNSA. The V end lost 5 bases, the J end lost 4 bases, and 19 bases lay between the germline ends. The CDR3 runs to 16 residues. Here the CDR3 DNA reads TGTGCCAGCAGCCCCCCTGGGGGGCAAGTGTCAGATACGCAGTATTTT. Translating it yields CASSPPGGQVSDTQYF.

V and J are TRBV11-2 and TRBJ1-4; TRBD1 matches 8 bases. CDR3 length: 15 amino acids. The junction had 9 bases not matched to a gene; V was cut back by 5 bases and J by 7 bases. Germline CDR1 SGHAT, CDR2 FQNNGV. CDR3 residues: CASSATTGVTEKLFF. CDR3 sequence (DNA): TGTGCCAGCAGCGCCACGACAGGGGTAACTGAAAAACTGTTTTTT.

The chain uses TRBV20-1 and TRBJ2-4, with a tentative D call TRBD2 (5 bases). The CDR3 has 13 residues. V was clipped by 3 bases and J by 0 bases, with 6 bases between them. CDR1 and CDR2 from the germline V gene are DFQATT and SNEGSKA (reference sequence). The CDR3 sequence: CSASGVAKNIQYF. The CDR3 DNA follows: TGCAGTGCTAGCGGGGTAGCCAAAAACATTCAGTACTTC.

V is TRBV5-1 and J is TRBJ1-1, with a tentative D call TRBD1 (6 bases). V was shortened by 0 bases and J by 8 bases, with 11 bases between the two germline ends. This CDR3 is built from 13 residues. Germline V CDR1 and CDR2: SGHRS, YFSETQ. This CDR3 reads CASSLDGGGEAFF. The CDR3 DNA sequence: TGCGCCAGCAGCTTGGATGGGGGGGGCGAAGCTTTCTTT.

This chain connects TRBV20-1 to TRBJ2-1; 9 bases agree with TRBD2. Germline V CDR1 and CDR2: DFQATT, SNEGSKA (reference sequence). This CDR3 has 13 amino acids. After removal of 6 bases from V and 8 bases from J, the junction contained 8 bases not matched to a gene. Here the CDR3 DNA reads TGCAGTGCAGCTAGCGGGGACTTCGATGAGCAGTTCTTC. Translation gives CSAASGDFDEQFF.

In this sample, this clonotype turned up once. The chain is built from TRBV7-9 and TRBJ2-2; 14 nucleotides align to TRBD2. Germline CDR1 SEHNR, CDR2 FQNEAQ (reference sequence). The CDR3 is made up of 17 amino acids. Losses at the gene ends were 5 bases for V and 4 bases for J; bases not matched to a gene: 6. For the CDR3, the DNA is TGTGCCAGCAGCCGCCGGACTAGCGGGGGGAGCACCGGGGAGCTGTTTTTT. Translation gives CASSRRTSGGSTGELFF.

This chain connects TRBV14 to TRBJ2-7; 9 positions match TRBD1. Germline trimming cut 5 bases from V and 6 bases from J; bases unmatched to any gene: 11. This CDR3 comprises 15 residues. The V gene's germline CDR1 is SGHDN and CDR2 FVKESK. This CDR3 is CASSGPGTGLREQYF. DNA for the CDR3: TGTGCCAGCAGCGGACCCGGGACAGGGTTACGCGAGCAGTACTTC.

This chain joins TRBV7-2 and TRBJ2-3, with 12 bases lining up with TRBD2. Germline V gene lookup returns CDR1 SGHTA and CDR2 FQGNSA. The CDR3 spans 18 residues. V shed 6 bases, J shed 6 bases, and the junction held 16 bases outside the gene matches. CDR3 amino acids: CASRHSGLAGGSRDTQYF. The DNA of the CDR3 is TGTGCCAGCAGACATTCGGGGCTAGCGGGGGGGAGTAGGGATACGCAGTATTTT.

The rearrangement joins TRBV6-5 to TRBJ2-7, with D perhaps TRBD2 (6 bases). Germline CDR1 MNHEY, CDR2 SVGAGI. The CDR3 extends over 14 amino acids. With 7 bases removed from V and 1 base from J, the gap between germline ends came to 14 bases. The CDR3 sequence: CASKRRGDSYEQYF. CDR3 coding DNA: TGTGCCAGCAAAAGGCGCGGGGATTCCTACGAGCAGTACTTC.

As concerns this clonotype: This sequence may be a read error, since a much larger clone differs from it by one base. The gene calls are TRBV6-2 or TRBV6-3 and TRBJ1-5; D is possibly TRBD1 (6 bases). From germline, CDR1 is MNHEY and CDR2 SVGEGT. The CDR3 length is 13 residues. The CDR3 DNA reads as TGTGCCAGCAACGGACAGAGCAATCAGCCCCGGCATTTT. Its translation: CASNGQSNQPRHF.

V gene TRBV6-1 combines with J gene TRBJ2-5; TRBD2 agrees at 10 bases. J gave up 2 bases and V 5 bases, and 8 bases lay outside the gene matches. Germline V gene sequence: CDR1 MNHNS, CDR2 SASEGT. The CDR3 sequence is 16 residues long. For the CDR3, the DNA is TGTGCCAGCAGTCTAATGACTAGCGGGTTACAAGAGACCCAGTACTTC. Protein product: CASSLMTSGLQETQYF.